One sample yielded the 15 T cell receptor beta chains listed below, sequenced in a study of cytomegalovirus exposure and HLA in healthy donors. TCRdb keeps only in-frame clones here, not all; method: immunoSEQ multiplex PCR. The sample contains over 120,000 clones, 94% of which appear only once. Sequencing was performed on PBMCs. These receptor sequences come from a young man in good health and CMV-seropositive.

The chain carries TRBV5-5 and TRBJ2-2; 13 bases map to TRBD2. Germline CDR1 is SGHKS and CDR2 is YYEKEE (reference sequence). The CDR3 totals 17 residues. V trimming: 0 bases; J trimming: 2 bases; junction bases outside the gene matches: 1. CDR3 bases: TGTGCCAGCAGCTTGGGACTAGCGGGGGGTAACACCGGGGAGCTGTTTTTT. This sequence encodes CASSLGLAGGNTGELFF.

CDR3 DNA sequence: TGCGCCAGCAGCTTTGAACCGGGACAGGGTCAGAAGAGCTATGGCTACACCTTC. This translates into CASSFEPGQGQKSYGYTF. This rearrangement joins TRBV5-1 to TRBJ1-2; 9 bases fit TRBD1. The CDR3 covers 18 residues. The germline gives CDR1 SGHRS, CDR2 YFSETQ. V was clipped by 2 bases and J by 4 bases; unmatched bases: 15.

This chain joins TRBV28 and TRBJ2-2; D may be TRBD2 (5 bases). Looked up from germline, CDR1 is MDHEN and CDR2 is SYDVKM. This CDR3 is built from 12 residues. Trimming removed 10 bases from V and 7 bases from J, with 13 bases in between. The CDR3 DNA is TGTGCCACCGGAGGAGGATTCGGGGAGCTGTTTTTT. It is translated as CATGGGFGELFF.

DNA for the CDR3: TGCGCCAGCAGCCAAAGGGGACTAGCGGGGAGCTCCTACGAGCAGTACTTC. The encoded protein is CASSQRGLAGSSYEQYF. The rearrangement uses TRBV4-1 and TRBJ2-7, with 13 bases identical to TRBD2. Trimming cost V 2 bases and J 0 bases; bases outside gene matches: 4. This CDR3 has 17 amino acids. Germline CDR1 and CDR2: MGHRA and YSYEKL.

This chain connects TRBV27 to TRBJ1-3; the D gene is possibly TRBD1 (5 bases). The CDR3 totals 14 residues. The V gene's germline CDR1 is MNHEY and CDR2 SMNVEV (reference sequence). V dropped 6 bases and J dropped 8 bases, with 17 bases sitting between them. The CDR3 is CASSPGPGVHTIYF. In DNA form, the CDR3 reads TGTGCCAGCAGCCCGGGACCGGGGGTACACACCATATATTTT.

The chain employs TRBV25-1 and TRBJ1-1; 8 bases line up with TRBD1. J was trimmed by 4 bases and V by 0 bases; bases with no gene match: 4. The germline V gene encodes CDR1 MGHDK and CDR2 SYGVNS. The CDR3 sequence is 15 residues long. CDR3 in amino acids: CASSEYQGAPTEAFF. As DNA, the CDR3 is TGTGCCAGCAGTGAATATCAGGGGGCGCCCACTGAAGCTTTCTTT.

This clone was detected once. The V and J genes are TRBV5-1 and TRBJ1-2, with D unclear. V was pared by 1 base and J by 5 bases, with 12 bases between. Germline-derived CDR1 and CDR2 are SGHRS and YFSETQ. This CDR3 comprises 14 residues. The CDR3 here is CASSLSGVRYGYTF. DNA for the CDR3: TGCGCCAGCAGCTTGTCCGGGGTCCGGTATGGCTACACCTTC.

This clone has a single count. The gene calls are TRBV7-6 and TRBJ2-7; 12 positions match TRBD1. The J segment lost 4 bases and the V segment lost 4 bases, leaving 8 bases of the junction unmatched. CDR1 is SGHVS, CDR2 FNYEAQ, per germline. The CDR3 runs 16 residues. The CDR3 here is CASSSSWDRGRYEQYF. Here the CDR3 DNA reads TGTGCCAGCAGCTCATCCTGGGACAGGGGGCGTTACGAGCAGTACTTC. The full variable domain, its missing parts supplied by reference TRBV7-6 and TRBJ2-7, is GAGVSQSPRYKVTKRGQDVALRCDPISGHVSLYWYRQALGQGPEFLTYFNYEAQQDKSGLPNDRFSAERPEGSISTLTIQRTEQRDSAMYRCASSSSWDRGRYEQYFGPGTRLTVT.

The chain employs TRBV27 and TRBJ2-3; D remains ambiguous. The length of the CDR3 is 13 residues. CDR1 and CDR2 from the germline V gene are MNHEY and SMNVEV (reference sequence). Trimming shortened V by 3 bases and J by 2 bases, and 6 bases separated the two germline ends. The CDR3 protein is CASSFGVTDTQYF. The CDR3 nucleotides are TGTGCCAGCAGTTTCGGAGTCACAGATACGCAGTATTTT.

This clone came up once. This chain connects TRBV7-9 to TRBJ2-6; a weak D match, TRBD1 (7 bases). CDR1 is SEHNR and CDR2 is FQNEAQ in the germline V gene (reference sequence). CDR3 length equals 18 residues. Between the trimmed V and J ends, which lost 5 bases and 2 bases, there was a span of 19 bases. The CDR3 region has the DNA TGTGCCAGCAGCCCGCCGGGGGACAGCCCAGCTGGGGCCAACGTCCTGACTTTC. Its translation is CASSPPGDSPAGANVLTF.

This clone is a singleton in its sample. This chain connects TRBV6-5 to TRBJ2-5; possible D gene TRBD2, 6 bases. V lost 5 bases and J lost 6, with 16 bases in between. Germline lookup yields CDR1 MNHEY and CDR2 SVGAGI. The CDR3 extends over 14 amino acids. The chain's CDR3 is CASSPAGRSKTQYF. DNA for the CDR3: TGTGCCAGCAGTCCCGCTGGGAGGTCCAAGACCCAGTACTTC.

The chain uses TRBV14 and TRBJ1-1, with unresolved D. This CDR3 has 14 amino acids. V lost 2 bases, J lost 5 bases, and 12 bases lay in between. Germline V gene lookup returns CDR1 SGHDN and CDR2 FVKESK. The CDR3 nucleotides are TGTGCCAGCAGCCAATTGAGTTTGGTGACTGAAGCTTTCTTT. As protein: CASSQLSLVTEAFF.

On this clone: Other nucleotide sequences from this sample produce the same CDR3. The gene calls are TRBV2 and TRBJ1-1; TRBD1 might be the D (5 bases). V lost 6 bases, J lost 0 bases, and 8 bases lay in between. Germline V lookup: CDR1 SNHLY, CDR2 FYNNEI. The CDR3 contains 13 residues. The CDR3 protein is CASRGGMNTEAFF. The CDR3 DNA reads TGTGCCAGCAGGGGGGGGATGAACACTGAAGCTTTCTTT.

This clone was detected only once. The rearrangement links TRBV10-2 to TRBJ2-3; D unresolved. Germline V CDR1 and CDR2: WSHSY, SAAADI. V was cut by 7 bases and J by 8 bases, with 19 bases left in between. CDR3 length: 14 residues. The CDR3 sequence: CASNLAGAEGTQYF. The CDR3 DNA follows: TGCGCCAGCAATTTGGCAGGTGCCGAAGGTACGCAGTATTTT.

The chain's CDR3 is CASSLSGQGPTEQYF. The CDR3 nucleotides are TGTGCCAGCAGTTTATCCGGACAGGGCCCGACCGAGCAGTACTTC. The V and J genes are TRBV27 and TRBJ2-7; 8 bases are shared with TRBD1. Germline lookup yields CDR1 MNHEY and CDR2 SMNVEV (reference sequence). V shed 0 bases, J shed 6 bases, and the junction held 7 bases outside the gene matches. CDR3 length equals 15 residues.